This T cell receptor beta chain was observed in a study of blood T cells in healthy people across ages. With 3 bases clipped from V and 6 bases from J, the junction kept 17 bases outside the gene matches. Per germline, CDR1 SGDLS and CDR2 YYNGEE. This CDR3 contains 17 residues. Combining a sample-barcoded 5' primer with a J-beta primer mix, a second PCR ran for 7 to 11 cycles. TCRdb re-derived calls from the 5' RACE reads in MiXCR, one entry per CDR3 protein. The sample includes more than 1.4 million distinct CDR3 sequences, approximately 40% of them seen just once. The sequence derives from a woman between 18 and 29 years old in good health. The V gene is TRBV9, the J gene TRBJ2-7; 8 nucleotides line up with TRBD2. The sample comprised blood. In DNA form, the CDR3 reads TGTGCCAGCAGCGCCTCGCAACCGGGACTAGGTCTCCTCGAGCAGTACTTC. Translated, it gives CASSASQPGLGLLEQYF.